One sample yielded the 25 T cell receptor beta chains listed below, sequenced in a study of blood T cell repertoires in COVID-19. Sequenced by immunoSEQ multiplex PCR; TCRdb stores in-frame clones only, minus some. This repertoire shows about 59,000 clones, 91% found once; its top ten account for 6.5% to 9.5%. Material: peripheral blood. The receptors stem from a human donor in a cohort sampled during active COVID-19.

V is TRBV18 and J is TRBJ2-1; 9 bases match TRBD1. J was trimmed by 6 bases and V by 2 bases; bases with no gene match: 5. Germline CDR1 KGHSH, CDR2 LQKENI. The CDR3 is 15 residues long. The CDR3 protein is CASSPTQGAINEQFF. CDR3 DNA sequence: TGTGCCAGCTCACCAACACAGGGGGCGATCAATGAGCAGTTCTTC.

This rearrangement joins TRBV19 to TRBJ1-1; possibly TRBD1 for D (5 bases). V was cut by 2 bases and J by 0 bases, with 7 bases left in between. This CDR3 is built from 14 residues. Germline loops: CDR1 LNHDA, CDR2 SQIVND (reference sequence). The CDR3 DNA follows: TGTGCCAGTAGTATACAGGGAATGAACACTGAAGCTTTCTTT. Protein product: CASSIQGMNTEAFF.

The V call is TRBV7-2, the J call TRBJ2-3; D gene ambiguous. The germline CDR1 and CDR2 sequences are SGHTA and FQGNSA. Trimming took off 3 bases at V and 4 bases at J, with 17 bases between the two ends. CDR3 size: 16 residues. The chain's CDR3 is CASSLTTSRLSDTQYF. CDR3 DNA: TGTGCCAGCAGCTTGACAACCTCAAGGTTGTCAGATACGCAGTATTTT.

This clone occurred once. This rearrangement joins TRBV6-5 to TRBJ2-1; perhaps TRBD1 as D (6 bases). V was cut by 2 bases and J by 4 bases, with 15 bases left in between. This CDR3 region has 16 residues. Germline loops: CDR1 MNHEY, CDR2 SVGAGI. The CDR3 loop reads CASSYGGPYRYNEQFF. DNA of the CDR3: TGTGCCAGCAGTTACGGGGGCCCTTACCGTTACAATGAGCAGTTCTTC.

V and J are TRBV5-4 and TRBJ2-7, with D possibly being TRBD2 (6 bases). The CDR3 spans 13 residues. V dropped 5 bases and J dropped 3 bases, with 12 bases sitting between them. CDR1 is SGHNT, CDR2 YYREEE, per germline (reference sequence). The chain's CDR3 is CASRMKEGYEQYF. The CDR3 DNA reads TGTGCCAGCAGAATGAAGGAGGGCTACGAGCAGTACTTC.

The chain combines TRBV3-1 (or the pseudogene TRBV3-2) with TRBJ2-1; 8 bases fit TRBD2. This CDR3 is 16 amino acids long. Germline trimming cut 4 bases from V and 4 bases from J; bases unmatched to any gene: 9. The germline V gene encodes CDR1 LGHDT and CDR2 YNNKEL (reference sequence). In nucleotides, the CDR3 is TGTGCCAGCAGCCGCCTTCTAGCGGGCATTTACAATGAGCAGTTCTTC. The encoded protein is CASSRLLAGIYNEQFF.

This clone was detected once. CDR3 loop: CASSSRLAGNEQYF. The CDR3 DNA sequence: TGTGCCAGCAGCTCCCGACTAGCGGGGAACGAGCAGTACTTC. The chain uses TRBV7-2 and TRBJ2-7; 11 nucleotides match TRBD2. Germline CDR1 reads SGHTA; CDR2 reads FQGNSA. The length of the CDR3 is 14 residues. The junction had 4 bases not matched to a gene; V was cut back by 4 bases and J by 5 bases.

The J gene is TRBJ1-4, the V gene TRBV18; 12 bases are a match to TRBD1. Trimming removed 3 bases from V and 7 bases from J; junction bases left unmatched: 3. The germline CDR1 and CDR2 sequences are KGHSH and LQKENI. The CDR3 runs to 15 residues. The CDR3: CASSPGTGGIEKLFF. The CDR3 bases are TGTGCCAGCTCACCCGGGACAGGGGGCATTGAAAAACTGTTTTTT.

The chain joins TRBV3-1 (or the pseudogene TRBV3-2) to TRBJ2-5, with a weak D call TRBD2 (5 bases). The CDR3 extends over 15 amino acids. The ends were cut back, 4 bases at V and 6 bases at J, with 18 bases in the middle. CDR1 and CDR2 (germline): LGHDT, YNNKEL (reference sequence). The CDR3 DNA is TGTGCCAGCAGCCCCAGCGCCGGGGATCGTAAGACCCAGTACTTC. It specifies CASSPSAGDRKTQYF.

This clone was counted a single time. J is TRBJ2-1 and V is TRBV19; D is uncertain. The CDR3 has 13 residues. V was shortened by 0 bases and J by 4 bases, with 4 bases between the two germline ends. The germline gives CDR1 LNHDA, CDR2 SQIVND (reference sequence). The CDR3 nucleotides read TGTGCCAGTAGTATAGAACAGTACAATGAGCAGTTCTTC. Translated: CASSIEQYNEQFF.

The chain uses TRBV6-1 and TRBJ1-5; D might be TRBD1 (6 bases). The V gene lost 4 bases and the J gene lost 1 base, with 14 bases spanning the gap. CDR3 length equals 16 residues. Germline loops: CDR1 MNHNS, CDR2 SASEGT. Here the CDR3 DNA reads TGTGCCAGCAGTGGGCGACAGGTCAAAAGCAATCAGCCCCAGCATTTT. It is translated as CASSGRQVKSNQPQHF.

The V gene is TRBV9, the J gene TRBJ2-3; 9 bases are a match to TRBD2. Trimming removed 2 bases from V and 4 bases from J; junction bases left unmatched: 5. In germline, CDR1 is SGDLS, CDR2 YYNGEE. The CDR3 has 15 residues. CDR3 loop: CASSVERGVADTQYF. CDR3 DNA sequence: TGTGCCAGCAGCGTTGAGCGGGGGGTCGCAGATACGCAGTATTTT.

The CDR3 spells CASSYLGTGGYEQYF. CDR3 sequence (DNA): TGTGCCAGCAGTTACCTTGGGACAGGGGGGTACGAGCAGTACTTC. The rearrangement joins TRBV6-2 or TRBV6-3 to TRBJ2-7; 11 positions match TRBD1. The CDR3 length is 15 residues. CDR1 is MNHEY, CDR2 SVGEGT, per germline. The V gene end was trimmed by 2 bases and the J gene end by 4 bases; junction bases not matched to a gene: 4.

The rearrangement uses TRBV10-3 and TRBJ2-1; 15 bases are a match to TRBD2. With V trimmed by 2 bases and J by 6 bases, 2 bases remained unmatched. The germline V gene has CDR1 ENHRY and CDR2 SYGVKD. The CDR3 contains 16 residues. The CDR3 nucleotides are TGTGCCATCAGTGAGAGGACTAGCGGGGGGGTCAATGAGCAGTTCTTC. Its protein product is CAISERTSGGVNEQFF.

This chain uses TRBV13 with TRBJ2-7, with D possibly TRBD1 on 7 matching bases. V shed 3 bases and J shed 2 bases, with 11 bases lying between them. This CDR3 contains 14 residues. CDR1 is PRHDT and CDR2 is FYEKMQ in the germline V gene (reference sequence). CDR3 nucleotide sequence: TGTGCCAGCAGCTTCGCGGGACAGCCCTACGAGCAGTACTTC. It is translated as CASSFAGQPYEQYF.

The chain links TRBV5-4 to TRBJ1-3, with a possible D match to TRBD1 (6 bases). The CDR3 is made up of 18 amino acids. CDR1 is SGHNT and CDR2 is YYREEE in the germline V gene (reference sequence). V gave up 0 bases and J gave up 3 bases, with 19 bases separating them. CDR3: CASSLGGGGQSRGNTIYF. CDR3 DNA: TGTGCCAGCAGCTTGGGAGGGGGTGGACAGTCGCGTGGAAACACCATATATTTT.

V is TRBV6-5 and J is TRBJ1-2; TRBD1 matches 11 bases. Trimming cost V 5 bases and J 2 bases; bases outside gene matches: 4. The CDR3 consists of 15 residues. CDR1 and CDR2 (germline): MNHEY, SVGAGI. The CDR3 loop is CASSPRDRGNYGYTF. The CDR3 nucleotides read TGTGCCAGCAGTCCGAGGGACAGGGGGAACTATGGCTACACCTTC.

The chain combines TRBV10-1 with TRBJ2-1, with 11 positions matching TRBD2. Germline loops: CDR1 WNHNN, CDR2 SYGVQD (reference sequence). V dropped 0 bases and J dropped 0; count of bases not matched to a gene: 10. CDR3 size: 20 residues. CDR3 loop: CASSESRIAGGQSSYNEQFF. The CDR3 DNA is TGCGCCAGCAGTGAGTCGCGAATAGCGGGAGGGCAGAGCTCCTACAATGAGCAGTTCTTC.

The chain combines TRBV2 with TRBJ1-6; 7 bases fit TRBD1. Germline CDR1 is SNHLY and CDR2 is FYNNEI. Losses at the gene ends were 7 bases for V and 7 bases for J; bases not matched to a gene: 4. The CDR3 runs 13 residues. CDR3 nucleotide sequence: TGTGCCAGCAACGGACAGGAAAATTCACCCCTCCACTTT. Protein sequence: CASNGQENSPLHF.

The chain links TRBV10-3 to TRBJ1-5, with a weak D call TRBD1 (5 bases). The CDR3 is 15 amino acids. V dropped 0 bases and J dropped 2 bases, with 8 bases sitting between them. Germline V gene lookup returns CDR1 ENHRY and CDR2 SYGVKD. In DNA, the CDR3 is TGTGCCATCAGTGAGTCAGGGGTGGGCAATCAGCCCCAGCATTTT. Protein product: CAISESGVGNQPQHF.

The chain carries TRBV27 and TRBJ2-7, with 7 positions matching TRBD2. The CDR3 sequence is 12 residues long. V lost 10 bases, J lost 7 bases, and 10 bases stayed unmatched. Germline assignment: CDR1 MNHEY and CDR2 SMNVEV (reference sequence). The CDR3 region is CATGIIAGEQYF. In DNA, the CDR3 is TGTGCCACGGGTATTATAGCGGGTGAGCAGTACTTC.

This clone was recorded once. The chain recombines TRBV6-5 with TRBJ2-1, with 9 bases identical to TRBD2. The CDR3 consists of 16 residues. Germline V gene data show CDR1 as MNHEY and CDR2 as SVGAGI. V lost 0 bases to trimming and J lost 4 bases; unmatched junction nucleotides: 4. The CDR3 sequence is CASSYSVAGVYNEQFF. The CDR3 DNA sequence: TGTGCCAGCAGTTACTCCGTAGCGGGGGTTTACAATGAGCAGTTCTTC.

The CDR3 DNA reads as TGTGCCAGCAGCGTAGGGACAGGGTTGGCTGGAAACACCATATATTTT. Translated: CASSVGTGLAGNTIYF. The chain carries TRBV9 and TRBJ1-3; 8 nucleotides line up with TRBD1. The CDR3 runs to 16 residues. CDR1 is SGDLS, CDR2 YYNGEE, per germline. The V gene end was trimmed by 0 bases and the J gene end by 2 bases; junction bases not matched to a gene: 4.

V usage is TRBV19 and J usage is TRBJ2-5; 14 nucleotides agree with TRBD2. The CDR3 runs 16 residues. V was pared by 6 bases and J by 4 bases, with 7 bases of the junction left unmatched. Germline CDR1 is LNHDA and CDR2 is SQIVND (reference sequence). The CDR3 region is CASSLRLAGGRETQYF. CDR3 coding DNA: TGTGCCAGTAGCCTTAGACTAGCGGGGGGGCGAGAGACCCAGTACTTC.

This chain joins TRBV29-1 and TRBJ2-1, with 10 bases that match TRBD1. The CDR3 is 14 amino acids. Germline V gene sequence: CDR1 SQVTM, CDR2 ANQGSEA. The V segment lost 8 bases and the J segment 4 bases; nucleotides outside the gene matches: 8. Here the CDR3 reads CSTSGTGVYNEQFF. CDR3 nucleotide sequence: TGCAGCACTTCCGGGACAGGGGTTTACAATGAGCAGTTCTTC.